These 14 T cell receptor beta chains were all obtained from the same sample, sequenced in a study of cytomegalovirus exposure and HLA in healthy donors. Both 60 Vbeta primers and 13 Jbeta primers went into the PCR. The data were produced by immunoSEQ multiplex PCR, yet TCRdb's version contains in-frame clones alone and is incomplete. The sample holds 90,000 to 120,000 clones, approximately 79% seen once. The material sequenced was PBMCs. All receptors derive from a middle-aged woman in good health and CMV-seropositive.

There are a few counts of this clone. The rearrangement links TRBV4-1 to TRBJ2-6, with TRBD2 identical over 12 bases. From germline, CDR1 is MGHRA and CDR2 YSYEKL. Trimming cost V 0 bases and J 1 base; bases outside gene matches: 7. The CDR3 sequence is 20 residues long. CDR3 sequence (DNA): TGCGCCAGCAGCCAAGAAAGGACTAGCGGGGCTCGTTCTGGGGCCAACGTCCTGACTTTC. Translated, it gives CASSQERTSGARSGANVLTF.

This clone occurred a few times. V is TRBV5-1 and J is TRBJ2-3, with TRBD2 matching 10 bases. There are 18 residues in the CDR3. Germline loops: CDR1 SGHRS, CDR2 YFSETQ. V dropped 3 bases and J dropped 0; count of bases not matched to a gene: 10. CDR3 loop: CASSSGASGGSSTDTQYF. CDR3 nucleotide sequence: TGCGCCAGCAGCTCTGGGGCTAGCGGGGGCTCTAGCACAGATACGCAGTATTTT.

As to this clone: A junction end diverges from the germline sequence, so it may reflect a read error. The chain uses TRBV7-9 and TRBJ1-2; the D gene is possibly TRBD1 (6 bases). The germline gives CDR1 SEHNR, CDR2 FQNEAQ (reference sequence). The CDR3 has 12 amino acids. The CDR3 is CSSSLQGRGYTF. DNA for the CDR3: TGTTCCAGCAGCTTACAGGGTCGGGGCTACACCTTC.

This chain joins TRBV10-3 and TRBJ2-2; D not certain. The CDR3 sequence is 14 residues long. Trimming left V 0 bases short and J 3 bases short, with 5 bases between. The germline gives CDR1 ENHRY, CDR2 SYGVKD. The CDR3 here is CAISESTDTGELFF. CDR3 DNA: TGTGCCATCAGTGAGTCAACGGACACCGGGGAGCTGTTTTTT.

The rearrangement uses TRBV9 and TRBJ2-3, with D unclear. Germline CDR1 SGDLS, CDR2 YYNGEE. The CDR3 sequence is 12 residues long. Trimming shortened V by 4 bases and J by 6 bases, and 9 bases separated the two germline ends. CDR3 DNA: TGTGCCAGCAGCCCCCAGTACGATACGCAGTATTTT. It is translated as CASSPQYDTQYF. The variable domain in full, completed from reference TRBV9 and TRBJ2-3, reads DSGVTQTPKHLITATGQRVTLRCSPRSGDLSVYWYQQSLDQGLQFLIQYYNGEERAKGNILERFSAQQFPDLHSELNLSSLELGDSALYFCASSPQYDTQYFGPGTRLTVL.

The chain carries TRBV5-1 and TRBJ2-2, with 9 bases matching TRBD1. Per germline, CDR1 SGHRS and CDR2 YFSETQ. This CDR3 region has 17 residues. After removal of 5 bases from V and 2 bases from J, the junction contained 10 bases not matched to a gene. The CDR3 is CASRPQPGQGNTGELFF. CDR3 in DNA: TGCGCCAGCAGGCCCCAACCGGGACAGGGCAACACCGGGGAGCTGTTTTTT.

CDR3 coding DNA: TGCAGCGCCGCGGAAACAGGGAATAGCAATCAGCCCCAGCATTTT. Amino acid sequence: CSAAETGNSNQPQHF. The genes are TRBV29-1 and TRBJ1-5, with TRBD1 as a possible D gene (6 bases). The germline V gene has CDR1 SQVTM and CDR2 ANQGSEA. V was trimmed by 7 bases and J by 0 bases, leaving 16 bases between them. The CDR3 sequence is 15 residues long.

The J gene is TRBJ1-2, the V gene TRBV30, with TRBD1 identical over 10 bases. The V gene's germline CDR1 is GTSNPN and CDR2 SVGIG (reference sequence). CDR3 size: 16 residues. With 0 bases clipped from V and 5 bases from J, the junction kept 9 bases outside the gene matches. CDR3: CAWSVTGGEFRYGYTF. DNA of the CDR3: TGTGCCTGGAGTGTGACAGGGGGCGAATTTAGGTATGGCTACACCTTC.

The CDR3 region is CASSSGTGSYEQYF. The CDR3 DNA is TGTGCCAGCAGTTCAGGGACAGGCTCCTACGAGCAGTACTTC. The chain uses TRBV5-6 and TRBJ2-7; 8 bases line up with TRBD1. With 5 bases clipped from V and 0 bases from J, the junction kept 4 bases outside the gene matches. In germline, CDR1 is SGHDT, CDR2 YYEEEE. The CDR3 extends over 14 amino acids.

The sample holds many counts of this clone. The chain uses TRBV7-2 and TRBJ1-5, with TRBD1 matching 11 bases. V trimming: 2 bases; J trimming: 1 base; junction bases outside the gene matches: 4. Germline CDR1 and CDR2: SGHTA and FQGNSA. CDR3 length: 17 amino acids. CDR3 in DNA: TGTGCCAGCAGCTTAATCGGACAGGGGGCAAGCAATCAGCCCCAGCATTTT. Encoded protein: CASSLIGQGASNQPQHF.

This clone was counted once. The chain employs TRBV30 and TRBJ1-5; D unclear. From germline, CDR1 is GTSNPN and CDR2 SVGIG (reference sequence). CDR3 size: 15 residues. Trimming shortened V by 0 bases and J by 1 base, and 10 bases separated the two germline ends. The CDR3 sequence: CAWSVRVSSNQPQHF. In DNA, the CDR3 is TGTGCCTGGAGTGTACGGGTATCGAGCAATCAGCCCCAGCATTTT. The complete variable domain, with remaining parts taken from reference TRBV30 and TRBJ1-5, reads SQTIHQWPATLVQPVGSPLSLECTVEGTSNPNLYWYRQAAGRGLQLLFYSVGIGQISSEVPQNLSASRPQDRQFILSSKKLLLSDSGFYLCAWSVRVSSNQPQHFGDGTRLSIL.

This sequence joins TRBV6-1 and TRBJ1-6; 8 positions match TRBD1. The CDR3 length is 18 residues. V dropped 2 bases and J dropped 6; count of bases not matched to a gene: 12. Looked up from germline, CDR1 is MNHNS and CDR2 is SASEGT. The DNA for the CDR3 is TGTGCCAGCAGTGAAAGGGCAGGGGGCGTCCCTGGTAATTCACCCCTCCACTTT. Translation: CASSERAGGVPGNSPLHF.

This clone has just a few counts. The junction departs from the called germline gene at one end, perhaps through a read error. This chain links TRBV7-7 with TRBJ2-5; 13 bases map to TRBD2. This CDR3 contains 15 residues. Germline-derived CDR1 and CDR2 are SSHAT and FNYEAQ (reference sequence). For the CDR3, the DNA is TGTGCTAGCAGCTGGACTAGCGGGGGTAAAGAGACCCAGTACTTC. This translates into CASSWTSGGKETQYF.

V gene TRBV4-2 combines with J gene TRBJ1-1, with 11 positions matching TRBD1. V lost 1 base and J lost 8; bases outside the gene matches: 6. This CDR3 is built from 15 residues. CDR1 is LGHNA and CDR2 is YNFKEQ in the germline V gene. The CDR3 loop reads CASSQGGGQGVEAFF. Here the CDR3 DNA reads TGTGCCAGCAGCCAAGGGGGGGGACAGGGGGTGGAAGCTTTCTTT.